A few counts support the clone carrying this T cell receptor (beta chain). Antigen specificity is unknown. Molecular barcoded adaptors covering alpha/delta and beta/gamma chains were used on around 400 ng RNA. TCRdb recomputed calls from the reads with MiXCR, one row per CDR3 protein. Among 90,000 to 95,000 distinct CDR3 sequences listed, about a fifth were seen once. At the time of active disease, bone marrow was collected from every patient. V gave up 7 bases and J gave up 7 bases; unmatched junction bases: 6. Germline CDR1 reads SQVTM; CDR2 reads ANQGSEA. The CDR3 has 12 amino acids. This record comes from a study of read filtering for tumor transcriptome and immune sequencing. About the study: Per sample, TCR-region reads ranged about 4 to 11 million by IR-seq, about 75 to 1,300 by RNA-seq. Findings and caveats of the study: Compared with RNA-seq, IR-seq gave much higher clonotype depth and reliability. IR-seq and RNA-seq agreed better without single-read clonotypes.

The V gene is TRBV29-1, the J gene TRBJ1-2; 10 nucleotides match TRBD1. The receptor's source is a donor at least 40 years old with multiple myeloma. The specimen sequenced was a population of CD138-negative cells sorted from bone marrow. The CDR3 spells CSGGGQGTGYTF. The CDR3 nucleotides are TGCAGCGGGGGGGGACAGGGGACTGGCTACACCTTC.